This TCR beta chain stems from a study of CD4 T cells in relation to SARS-CoV-2 and coronaviruses. The germline gives CDR1 SGHKS, CDR2 YYEKEE (reference sequence). This CDR3 spans 14 amino acids. The V and J ends lost 0 bases and 0 bases respectively, with 6 bases between them. This clone was observed once. The antigen remains unidentified. CD4+ T cells from unexposed donors were obtained before the COVID-19 pandemic (2011-2018). The cells were cultured for under 13 days before CD4+ T cells were isolated. Assay used: immunoSEQ multiplex PCR; TCRdb lists only in-frame clones, some missing. The profile covers tens of thousands of clones, with around 76% appearing a single time and roughly an eighth taken by the ten largest.

This TCR was recovered from a human donor in good health. The genes are TRBV5-5 and TRBJ2-5; tentatively, D is TRBD1 (5 bases). Sequenced: CD4+ T cells from PBMCs, cultured in vitro. The CDR3 here is CASSLEGNQETQYF. In DNA, the CDR3 is TGTGCCAGCAGCTTGGAGGGGAACCAAGAGACCCAGTACTTC.